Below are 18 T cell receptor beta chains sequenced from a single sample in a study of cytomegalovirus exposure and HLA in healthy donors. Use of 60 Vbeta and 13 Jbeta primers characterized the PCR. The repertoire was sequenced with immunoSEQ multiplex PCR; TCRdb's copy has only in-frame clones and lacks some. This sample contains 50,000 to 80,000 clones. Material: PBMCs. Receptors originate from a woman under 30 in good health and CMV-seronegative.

The CDR3 is CASGRRGGDKETQYF. The CDR3 DNA is TGTGCCAGCGGGAGGCGGGGGGGTGACAAAGAGACCCAGTACTTC. The V gene is TRBV9, the J gene TRBJ2-5; 9 bases agree with TRBD2. Germline CDR1 is SGDLS and CDR2 is YYNGEE. J gave up 3 bases and V 7 bases, and 10 bases lay outside the gene matches. CDR3 size: 15 residues.

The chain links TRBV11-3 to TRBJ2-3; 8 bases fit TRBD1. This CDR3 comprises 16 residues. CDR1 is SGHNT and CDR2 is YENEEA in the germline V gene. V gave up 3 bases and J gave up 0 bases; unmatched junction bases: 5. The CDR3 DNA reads TGTGCCAGCAGCTTGCCAGGACAGGGAAGCACAGATACGCAGTATTTT. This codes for CASSLPGQGSTDTQYF. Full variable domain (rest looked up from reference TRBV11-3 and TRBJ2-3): EAGVVQSPRYKIIEKKQPVAFWCNPISGHNTLYWYLQNLGQGPELLIRYENEEAVDDSQLPKDRFSAERLKGVDSTLKIQPAELGDSAVYLCASSLPGQGSTDTQYFGPGTRLTVL.

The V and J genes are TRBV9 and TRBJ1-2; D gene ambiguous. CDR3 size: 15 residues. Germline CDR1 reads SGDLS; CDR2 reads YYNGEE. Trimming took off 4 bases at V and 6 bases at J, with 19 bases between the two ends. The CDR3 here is CASSPHDGMDHGYTF. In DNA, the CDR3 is TGTGCCAGCAGCCCCCATGACGGGATGGATCATGGCTACACCTTC.

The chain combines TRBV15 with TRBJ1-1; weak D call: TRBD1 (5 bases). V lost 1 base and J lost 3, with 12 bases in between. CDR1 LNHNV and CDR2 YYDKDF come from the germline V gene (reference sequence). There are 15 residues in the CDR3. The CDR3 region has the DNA TGTGCCACCAGCAGAGGACGGGGAGGGGACACTGAAGCTTTCTTT. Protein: CATSRGRGGDTEAFF.

CDR3 DNA sequence: TGTGCCTGGAGTGGGGGGGGGAACACTGAAGCTTTCTTT. Translating gives CAWSGGGNTEAFF. The chain carries TRBV30 and TRBJ1-1, with D maybe TRBD1 (5 bases). The CDR3 has 13 amino acids. The ends were cut back, 1 base at V and 1 base at J, with 7 bases in the middle. The germline gives CDR1 GTSNPN, CDR2 SVGIG (reference sequence).

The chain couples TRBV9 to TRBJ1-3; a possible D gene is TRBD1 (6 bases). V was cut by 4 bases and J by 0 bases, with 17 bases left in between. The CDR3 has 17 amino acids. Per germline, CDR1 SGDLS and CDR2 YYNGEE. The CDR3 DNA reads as TGTGCCAGCAGCCCGCTGGACAGCTCTAGCTCTGGAAACACCATATATTTT. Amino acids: CASSPLDSSSSGNTIYF.

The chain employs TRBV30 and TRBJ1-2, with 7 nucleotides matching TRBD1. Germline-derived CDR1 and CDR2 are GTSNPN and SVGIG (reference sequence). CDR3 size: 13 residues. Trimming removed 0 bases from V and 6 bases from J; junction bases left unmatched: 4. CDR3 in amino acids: CAWSVGQGDGYTF. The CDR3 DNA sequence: TGTGCCTGGAGTGTAGGTCAGGGGGATGGCTACACCTTC.

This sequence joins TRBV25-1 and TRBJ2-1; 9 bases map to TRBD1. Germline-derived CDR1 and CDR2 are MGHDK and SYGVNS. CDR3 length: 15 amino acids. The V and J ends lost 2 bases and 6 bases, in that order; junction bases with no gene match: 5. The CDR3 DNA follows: TGTGCCAGCAGTGAAGGACAGGGGTCGGTCAATGAGCAGTTCTTC. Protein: CASSEGQGSVNEQFF.

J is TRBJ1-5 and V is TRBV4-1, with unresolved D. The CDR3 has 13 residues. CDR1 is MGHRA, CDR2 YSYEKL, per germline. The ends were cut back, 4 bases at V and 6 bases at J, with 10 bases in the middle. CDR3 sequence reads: CASSRGSGQPQHF. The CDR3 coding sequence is TGCGCCAGCAGCCGTGGGAGTGGTCAGCCCCAGCATTTT.

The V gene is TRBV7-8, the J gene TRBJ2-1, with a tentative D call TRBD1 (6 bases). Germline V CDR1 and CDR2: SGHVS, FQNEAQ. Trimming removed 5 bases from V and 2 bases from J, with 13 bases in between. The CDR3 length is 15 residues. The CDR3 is CASSPLEGAYNEQFF. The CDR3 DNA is TGTGCCAGCAGCCCCTTAGAGGGGGCCTACAATGAGCAGTTCTTC. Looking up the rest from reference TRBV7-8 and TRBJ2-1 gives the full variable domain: GAGVSQSPRYKVAKRGQDVALRCDPISGHVSLFWYQQALGQGPEFLTYFQNEAQLDKSGLPSDRFFAERPEGSVSTLKIQRTQQEDSAVYLCASSPLEGAYNEQFFGPGTRLTVL.

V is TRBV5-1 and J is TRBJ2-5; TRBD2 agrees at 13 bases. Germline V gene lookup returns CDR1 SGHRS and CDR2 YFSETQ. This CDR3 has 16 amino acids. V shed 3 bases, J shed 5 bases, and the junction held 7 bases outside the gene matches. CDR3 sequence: CASSSGTSGAKETQYF. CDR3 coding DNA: TGCGCCAGCAGCTCAGGGACTAGCGGGGCCAAGGAGACCCAGTACTTC.

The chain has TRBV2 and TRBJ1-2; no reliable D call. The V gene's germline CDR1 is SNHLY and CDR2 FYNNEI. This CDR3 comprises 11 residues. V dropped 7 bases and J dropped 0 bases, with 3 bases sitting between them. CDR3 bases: TGTGCCAGCACAGCTAACTATGGCTACACCTTC. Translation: CASTANYGYTF.

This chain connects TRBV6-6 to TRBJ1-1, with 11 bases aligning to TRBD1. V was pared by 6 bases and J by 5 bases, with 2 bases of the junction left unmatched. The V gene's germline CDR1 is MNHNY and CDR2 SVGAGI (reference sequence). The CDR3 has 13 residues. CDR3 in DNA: TGTGCCAGCAGGGACAGGGGGCATACTGAAGCTTTCTTT. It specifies CASRDRGHTEAFF.

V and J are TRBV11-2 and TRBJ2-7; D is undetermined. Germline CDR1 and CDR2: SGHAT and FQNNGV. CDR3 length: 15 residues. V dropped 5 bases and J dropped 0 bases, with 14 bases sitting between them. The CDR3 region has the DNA TGTGCCAGCAGCCTGCCAGGCGTAAGCTCCTACGAGCAGTACTTC. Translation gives CASSLPGVSSYEQYF.

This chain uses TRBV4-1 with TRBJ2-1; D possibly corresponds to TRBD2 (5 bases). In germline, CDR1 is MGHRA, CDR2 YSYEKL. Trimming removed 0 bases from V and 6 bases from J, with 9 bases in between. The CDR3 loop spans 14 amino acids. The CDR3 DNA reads TGCGCCAGCAGCCAAGACGCGGGCCTCAATGAGCAGTTCTTC. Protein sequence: CASSQDAGLNEQFF.

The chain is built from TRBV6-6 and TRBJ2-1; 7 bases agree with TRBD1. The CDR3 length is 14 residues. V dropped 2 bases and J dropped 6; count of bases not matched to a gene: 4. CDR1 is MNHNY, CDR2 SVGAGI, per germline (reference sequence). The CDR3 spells CASSYGAGGNEQFF. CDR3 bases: TGTGCCAGCAGTTACGGCGCAGGGGGCAATGAGCAGTTCTTC.

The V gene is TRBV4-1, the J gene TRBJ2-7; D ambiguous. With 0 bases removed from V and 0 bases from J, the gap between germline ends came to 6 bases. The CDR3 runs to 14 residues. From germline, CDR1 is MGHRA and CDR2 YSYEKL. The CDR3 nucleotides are TGCGCCAGCAGCCAAGAGGGCAGCTCCTACGAGCAGTACTTC. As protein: CASSQEGSSYEQYF.

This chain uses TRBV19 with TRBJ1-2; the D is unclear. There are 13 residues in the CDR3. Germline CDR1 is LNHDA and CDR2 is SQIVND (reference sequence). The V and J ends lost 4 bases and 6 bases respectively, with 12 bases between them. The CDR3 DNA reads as TGTGCCAGTAGTACAAGAGGGAAAAATGGCTACACCTTC. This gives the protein CASSTRGKNGYTF.